Below, 19 T cell receptor beta chains from the same sample are listed, as sequenced in a study of CD8 T cells in Susac syndrome. After extraction with the RNeasy kit, roughly 0.45 to 1 ug of the RNA was reverse transcribed using random hexamers. MiXCR, run by TCRdb on the immunoSEQ multiplex PCR reads, gives a single entry per CDR3 protein. This table has some 200,000 distinct CDR3 sequences, about 95% appearing once. Material for sequencing was CD4+ T cells from PBMCs. These receptors came from a human donor with multiple sclerosis.

This sequence joins TRBV20-1 and TRBJ1-2; D unclear. The CDR3 totals 11 residues. Germline V gene sequence: CDR1 DFQATT, CDR2 SNEGSKA (reference sequence). Between the trimmed V and J ends, which lost 2 bases and 5 bases, there was a span of 6 bases. The CDR3 is CSARSGYGYTF. The CDR3, as DNA: TGCAGTGCTAGATCCGGGTATGGCTACACCTTC.

This chain uses TRBV11-2 with TRBJ2-7; D unresolved. Germline loops: CDR1 SGHAT, CDR2 FQNNGV. The CDR3 length is 14 residues. Trimming removed 5 bases at V and 5 bases at J, with 16 bases between. CDR3 nucleotide sequence: TGTGCCAGCAGCCCCTTATCCCGGCCCAACGAGCAGTACTTC. Translation gives CASSPLSRPNEQYF.

The chain links TRBV12-3 or TRBV12-4 to TRBJ2-1; D is possibly TRBD1 (6 bases). Trimming removed 6 bases at V and 4 bases at J, with 19 bases between. This CDR3 region has 16 residues. This CDR3 reads CASSFGPGHPYNEQFF. The CDR3 coding sequence is TGTGCCAGCAGCTTTGGCCCGGGACACCCTTACAATGAGCAGTTCTTC.

The chain combines TRBV6-5 with TRBJ2-7; TRBD1 matches 9 bases. With 0 bases clipped from V and 6 bases from J, the junction kept 6 bases outside the gene matches. The CDR3 runs 15 residues. The V gene's germline CDR1 is MNHEY and CDR2 SVGAGI. CDR3 sequence: CASSYSRDRVAEQYF. The DNA of the CDR3 is TGTGCCAGCAGTTACTCCCGGGACAGGGTGGCCGAGCAGTACTTC.

CDR3 sequence (DNA): TGTGCCAGTAGTGTTAGCGGGGTACAAGATGAGCAGTTCTTC. Amino acids: CASSVSGVQDEQFF. The chain is built from TRBV19 and TRBJ2-1; 8 bases map to TRBD2. V shed 5 bases, J shed 8 bases, and the junction held 8 bases outside the gene matches. The CDR3 sequence is 14 residues long. Per germline, CDR1 LNHDA and CDR2 SQIVND (reference sequence). Filled out from reference TRBV19 and TRBJ2-1, the complete variable domain reads DGGITQSPKYLFRKEGQNVTLSCEQNLNHDAMYWYRQDPGQGLRLIYYSQIVNDFQKGDIAEGYSVSREKKESFPLTVTSAQKNPTAFYLCASSVSGVQDEQFFGPGTRLTVL.

The chain joins TRBV29-1 to TRBJ2-1, with D perhaps matching TRBD1 (6 bases). From germline, CDR1 is SQVTM and CDR2 ANQGSEA. The ends were cut back, 7 bases at V and 4 bases at J, with 11 bases in the middle. The CDR3 consists of 12 residues. CDR3: CSGTEYYNEQFF. Written as DNA, the CDR3 is TGCAGCGGGACAGAATATTACAATGAGCAGTTCTTC.

The rearrangement joins TRBV9 to TRBJ1-2; no clear D gene. This CDR3 is 14 amino acids long. Germline CDR1 reads SGDLS; CDR2 reads YYNGEE. The germline V and J ends were trimmed by 3 bases and 6 bases, with 15 bases remaining between them. The CDR3 nucleotides are TGTGCCAGCAGCGCTACCGTCCGGTGGGATGGCTACACCTTC. This sequence encodes CASSATVRWDGYTF.

The gene calls are TRBV30 and TRBJ2-1; D is undetermined. The length of the CDR3 is 12 residues. The V gene's germline CDR1 is GTSNPN and CDR2 SVGIG (reference sequence). Trimming cost V 0 bases and J 9 bases, with 9 bases left between them. CDR3 DNA sequence: TGTGCCTGGAGTGTACCGAGTGGTGAGCAGTTCTTC. Its protein product is CAWSVPSGEQFF.

In DNA form, the CDR3 reads TGCAGTGCTATTACTACAGAATTTAGCAATCAGCCCCAGCATTTT. Translated: CSAITTEFSNQPQHF. This chain connects TRBV20-1 to TRBJ1-5; D gene uncertain. Germline-derived CDR1 and CDR2 are DFQATT and SNEGSKA (reference sequence). The V gene lost 4 bases and the J gene lost 0 bases, with 13 bases spanning the gap. This CDR3 region has 15 residues.

CDR3 DNA sequence: TGCAGTGCTGCCCCCGCTAGCGGGTCGTACGAGCAGTACTTC. Its translation: CSAAPASGSYEQYF. The chain employs TRBV20-1 and TRBJ2-7; 8 bases align to TRBD2. This CDR3 contains 14 residues. Germline V CDR1 and CDR2: DFQATT, SNEGSKA (reference sequence). V lost 5 bases, J lost 4 bases, and 10 bases stayed unmatched.

This chain links TRBV2 with TRBJ1-1; unclear D gene. This CDR3 has 12 amino acids. Trimming stripped 8 bases from V and 4 bases from J, with 11 bases between. Germline CDR1 reads SNHLY; CDR2 reads FYNNEI. The CDR3 protein is CASGQVITEAFF. CDR3 bases: TGTGCCAGCGGGCAGGTGATCACTGAAGCTTTCTTT.

The CDR3 loop is CASSSGTGTVHEQFF. CDR3 in DNA: TGCGCCAGCAGCTCCGGGACAGGGACAGTCCATGAGCAGTTCTTC. The gene calls are TRBV5-1 and TRBJ2-1, with TRBD1 matching over 9 bases. Looked up from germline, CDR1 is SGHRS and CDR2 is YFSETQ. CDR3 length equals 15 residues. V was clipped by 3 bases and J by 8 bases; unmatched bases: 9.

This chain uses TRBV20-1 with TRBJ2-1; 7 bases are shared with TRBD2. This CDR3 is 13 amino acids long. The V gene's germline CDR1 is DFQATT and CDR2 SNEGSKA (reference sequence). After removal of 3 bases from V and 8 bases from J, the junction contained 7 bases not matched to a gene. The CDR3 region is CSARAGVYDEQFF. CDR3 DNA: TGCAGTGCTAGGGCGGGAGTGTACGATGAGCAGTTCTTC.

This chain links TRBV5-3 with TRBJ1-2; unclear D gene. TRBV5-3 is filed as an ORF, its function uncertain. With 3 bases removed from V and 8 bases from J, the gap between germline ends came to 8 bases. This CDR3 spans 11 amino acids. The CDR3 protein is CARSSEGGYTF. CDR3 nucleotide sequence: TGTGCCAGAAGCTCCGAGGGAGGCTACACCTTC.

The chain links TRBV20-1 to TRBJ1-2; 8 nucleotides agree with TRBD1. V was clipped by 5 bases and J by 8 bases; unmatched bases: 7. Germline V lookup: CDR1 DFQATT, CDR2 SNEGSKA (reference sequence). CDR3 length: 12 residues. The CDR3 here is CSALDRGKGYTF. The CDR3 region has the DNA TGCAGTGCTCTTGACAGGGGTAAAGGCTACACCTTC.

The chain combines TRBV12-3 or TRBV12-4 with TRBJ2-7, with unresolved D. Trimming left V 4 bases short and J 3 bases short, with 22 bases between. CDR3 length: 17 residues. The CDR3 region is CASSSRRRQSLNYEQYF. DNA of the CDR3: TGTGCCAGCAGTTCCCGACGACGACAATCTCTGAACTACGAGCAGTACTTC.

CDR3 DNA: TGCGTCGACAGCAATAATTCACCCCTCCACTTT. Translating it yields CVDSNNSPLHF. The chain is built from TRBV5-1 and TRBJ1-6; D might be TRBD1 (5 bases). Germline loops: CDR1 SGHRS, CDR2 YFSETQ. The CDR3 length is 11 residues.

The CDR3 spells CATSDLGQGKDTQYF. The CDR3 DNA reads as TGTGCCACCAGTGATCTCGGACAGGGAAAAGATACGCAGTATTTT. The gene calls are TRBV24-1 and TRBJ2-3, with 8 bases lining up with TRBD1. CDR1 and CDR2 (germline): KGHDR, SFDVKD. Losses at the gene ends were 3 bases for V and 5 bases for J; bases not matched to a gene: 6. CDR3 size: 15 residues.

The chain carries TRBV29-1 and TRBJ1-1; D is undetermined. This CDR3 comprises 11 residues. V was pared by 6 bases and J by 5 bases, with 10 bases between. Germline CDR1 reads SQVTM; CDR2 reads ANQGSEA. The CDR3 reads CSVASGTEAFF. DNA of the CDR3: TGCAGCGTGGCGTCGGGGACTGAAGCTTTCTTT. Filled out from reference TRBV29-1 and TRBJ1-1, the complete variable domain reads SAVISQKPSRDICQRGTSLTIQCQVDSQVTMMFWYRQQPGQSLTLIATANQGSEATYESGFVIDKFPISRPNLTFSTLTVSNMSPEDSSIYLCSVASGTEAFFGQGTRLTVV.